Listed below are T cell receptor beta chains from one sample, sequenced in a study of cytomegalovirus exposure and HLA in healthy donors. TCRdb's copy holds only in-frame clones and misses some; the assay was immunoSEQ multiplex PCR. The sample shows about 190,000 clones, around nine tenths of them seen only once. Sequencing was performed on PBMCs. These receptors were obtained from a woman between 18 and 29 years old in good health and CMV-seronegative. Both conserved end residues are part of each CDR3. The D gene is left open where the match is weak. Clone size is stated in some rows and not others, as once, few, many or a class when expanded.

TGTGCCAGCAGCAATACCGGTAACTATGGCTACACCTTC | CASSNTGNYGYTF | NA | TRBJ1-2 | NA | TRBV28
TGTGCCAGCAGTGAATGGTCGGGGGGGCGGGAGACCCAGTACTTC | CASSEWSGGRETQYF | TRBD2 | TRBJ2-5 | NA | TRBV6-1
TGTGCCAGTAGTAAAGGGGACAGGGACCTTGACGAGCAGTACTTC | CASSKGDRDLDEQYF | TRBD1 | TRBJ2-7 | NA | TRBV19
TGCGCCAGCAGTCAATCAGGGGACAGGGTCGAAGAGACCCAGTACTTC | CASSQSGDRVEETQYF | TRBD1 | TRBJ2-5 | NA | TRBV23-1
TGTGCCAGCAGTCGCGACAGGGGGGCCGGGGAGCTGTTTTTT | CASSRDRGAGELFF | TRBD1 | TRBJ2-2 | NA | TRBV2
TGTGCCAGCAGTGTACGGGGGACCACCTATGGCTACACCTTC | CASSVRGTTYGYTF | NA | TRBJ1-2 | NA | TRBV2
TGCAGCGTTGTGGGCCGGAGGAACTACAATGAGCAGTTCTTC | CSVVGRRNYNEQFF | NA | TRBJ2-1 | NA | TRBV29-1
TGTGCCAGCAAGGACAGGGGGCCCTATTCACCCCTCCACTTT | CASKDRGPYSPLHF | TRBD1 | TRBJ1-6 | NA | TRBV25-1
TGTGCCAGCAGGGGCAGCTCTGGAAACACCATATATTTT | CASRGSSGNTIYF | NA | TRBJ1-3 | NA | TRBV6-1
TGTGCCAGCAGCTTAGCAGGGTCGGATGAAAAACTGTTTTTT | CASSLAGSDEKLFF | NA | TRBJ1-4 | NA | TRBV13
TGTGCCAGCAGGGTCGGGACAGCAAATGAAAAACTGTTTTTT | CASRVGTANEKLFF | TRBD1 | TRBJ1-4 | NA | TRBV7-6
TGTGCCAGCAGTCCGCAGGGGGCAAGATTCGCCGAGCAGTACTTC | CASSPQGARFAEQYF | TRBD1 | TRBJ2-7 | NA | TRBV6-5
TGTGCCAGCAGCTTAGGTAGCGGGGGGACTGGTGGGAATGAGCAGTTCTTC | CASSLGSGGTGGNEQFF | TRBD2 | TRBJ2-1 | NA | TRBV5-6
TGTGCCAGCAGCGTAGGAAGCGGGGGCTCCTACAATGAGCAGTTCTTC | CASSVGSGGSYNEQFF | TRBD2 | TRBJ2-1 | NA | TRBV9
TGCGCCAGCAGCAACGACGCGGGGGCTGGAGAGACCCAGTACTTC | CASSNDAGAGETQYF | NA | TRBJ2-5 | NA | TRBV4-1
TGTGCCAGCTCACCAGGGACAGGACCTGAAGCTTTCTTT | CASSPGTGPEAFF | TRBD1 | TRBJ1-1 | NA | TRBV18
TGTGCCCTCGGACAGGGTCACACTCAGCCCCAGCATTTT | CALGQGHTQPQHF | TRBD1 | TRBJ1-5 | few | TRBV5-4
TGTGCCAGTTGGGGGACTAGCGGTTTTCACTCCTACAATGAGCAGTTCTTC | CASWGTSGFHSYNEQFF | TRBD2 | TRBJ2-1 | NA | TRBV19
TGTGCCAGCAGCTTAAACAGTGGGCAGGGAGGTTCACCCCTCCACTTT | CASSLNSGQGGSPLHF | NA | TRBJ1-6 | few | TRBV7-9
TGTGCCAGCAGCGTAGAGGACAGGGGCTACAATGAGCAGTTCTTC | CASSVEDRGYNEQFF | TRBD1 | TRBJ2-1 | NA | TRBV9
TGCGCCAGCAGCCAATGGACAGACTATGGCTACACCTTC | CASSQWTDYGYTF | NA | TRBJ1-2 | NA | TRBV4-1
TGTGCCAGCAGCTTGACTAGCTCCTACGAGCAGTACTTC | CASSLTSSYEQYF | NA | TRBJ2-7 | NA | TRBV5-6
TGTGCCAGCAGTTTCAGGGACAGGGGGTACGATCAGCCCCAGCATTTT | CASSFRDRGYDQPQHF | TRBD1 | TRBJ1-5 | once | TRBV28
TGTGCTAGTGGTTCGAGCGATAACACAGATACGCAGTATTTT | CASGSSDNTDTQYF | NA | TRBJ2-3 | NA | TRBV12-5
TGCGCCAGCAGTGAGGTAGCGGGGGGGGACACCGGGGAGCTGTTTTTT | CASSEVAGGDTGELFF | TRBD2 | TRBJ2-2 | few | TRBV10-2
TGTGCCAGCAGCACAAGCGGGGGAGCCTACGAGCAGTACTTC | CASSTSGGAYEQYF | TRBD2 | TRBJ2-7 | NA | TRBV7-8
TGTGCCAGCAGCTATGAGGACAGACCGAACACTGAAGCTTTCTTT | CASSYEDRPNTEAFF | NA | TRBJ1-1 | NA | TRBV5-6